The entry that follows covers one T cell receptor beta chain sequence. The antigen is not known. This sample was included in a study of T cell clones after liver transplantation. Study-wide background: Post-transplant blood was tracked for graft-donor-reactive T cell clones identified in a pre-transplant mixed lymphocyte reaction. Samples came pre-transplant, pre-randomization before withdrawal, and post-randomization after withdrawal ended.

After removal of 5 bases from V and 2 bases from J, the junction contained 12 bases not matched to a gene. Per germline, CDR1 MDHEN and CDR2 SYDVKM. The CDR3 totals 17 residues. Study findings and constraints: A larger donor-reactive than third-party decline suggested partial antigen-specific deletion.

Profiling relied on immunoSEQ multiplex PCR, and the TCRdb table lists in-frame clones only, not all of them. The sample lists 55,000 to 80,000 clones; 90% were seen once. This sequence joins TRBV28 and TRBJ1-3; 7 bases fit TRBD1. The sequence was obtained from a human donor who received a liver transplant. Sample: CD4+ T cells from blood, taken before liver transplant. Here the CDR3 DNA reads TGTGCCAGCAGTCCTAGAGCCCCGGGACAGACTGGAAACACCATATATTTT. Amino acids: CASSPRAPGQTGNTIYF.